These 15 T cell receptor beta chains were all obtained from the same sample, sequenced in a study of blood T cell repertoires in COVID-19. The data were produced by immunoSEQ multiplex PCR, yet TCRdb's version contains in-frame clones alone and is incomplete. Among around 100,000 clones listed, over 80% were seen once. The specimen sequenced was peripheral blood. These receptors were taken from a woman aged 65 to 85 with acute or convalescent COVID-19.

This chain joins TRBV9 and TRBJ2-2; the D gene is possibly TRBD2 (6 bases). The ends were cut back, 1 base at V and 3 bases at J, with 16 bases in the middle. Germline CDR1 SGDLS, CDR2 YYNGEE. This CDR3 has 17 amino acids. The CDR3: CASSVNLRDSYTGELFF. As DNA, the CDR3 is TGTGCCAGCAGCGTAAACCTACGGGACTCTTACACCGGGGAGCTGTTTTTT.

The V gene is TRBV5-1, the J gene TRBJ2-1; possibly TRBD2 for D (7 bases). V was clipped by 4 bases and J by 4 bases, with 21 bases between them. Germline V gene data show CDR1 as SGHRS and CDR2 as YFSETQ. CDR3 length: 17 residues. The CDR3 coding sequence is TGCGCCAGCAGCCCCCAAGGGGCGGGGGCCCCTTACAATGAGCAGTTCTTC. Protein: CASSPQGAGAPYNEQFF.

This chain links TRBV5-5 with TRBJ2-7; 8 bases are a match to TRBD1. CDR1 and CDR2 (germline): SGHKS, YYEKEE (reference sequence). The CDR3 is 17 residues long. V lost 2 bases and J lost 2; bases outside the gene matches: 12. CDR3 nucleotide sequence: TGTGCCAGCAGCTTAATAGCAGGGGGCCCGCCTGCCTACGAGCAGTACTTC. Its translation is CASSLIAGGPPAYEQYF.

This chain joins TRBV7-2 and TRBJ2-7; D may be TRBD1 (5 bases). The CDR3 covers 15 residues. V lost 5 bases and J lost 2, with 16 bases in between. Germline V CDR1 and CDR2: SGHTA, FQGNSA. The CDR3 DNA reads as TGTGCCAGCAGCCTCGCACAGGCAACCACCTACGAGCAGTACTTC. It yields the protein CASSLAQATTYEQYF.

The J gene is TRBJ2-1, the V gene TRBV7-2; 14 nucleotides line up with TRBD2. The junction had 5 bases not matched to a gene; V was cut back by 0 bases and J by 7 bases. In germline, CDR1 is SGHTA, CDR2 FQGNSA. The CDR3 covers 17 residues. CDR3 loop: CASSLAGLAGAGNEQFF. As DNA, the CDR3 is TGTGCCAGCAGCTTAGCGGGACTAGCGGGGGCGGGAAATGAGCAGTTCTTC.

The V call is TRBV28, the J call TRBJ2-7, with 9 nucleotides matching TRBD2. The CDR3 covers 15 residues. After removal of 7 bases from V and 3 bases from J, the junction contained 10 bases not matched to a gene. Germline V lookup: CDR1 MDHEN, CDR2 SYDVKM. CDR3 in amino acids: CASTPAGGLVYEQYF. The CDR3 DNA is TGTGCCAGCACCCCGGCGGGAGGGTTAGTCTACGAGCAGTACTTC.

The chain employs TRBV3-1 (or the pseudogene TRBV3-2) and TRBJ1-3, with D maybe TRBD1 (6 bases). Trimming pared 4 bases from V and 2 bases from J, leaving 9 bases between. CDR1 is LGHDT, CDR2 YNNKEL, per germline (reference sequence). CDR3 size: 14 residues. CDR3 coding DNA: TGTGCCAGCAGCCTTGGGACAACTGGAAACACCATATATTTT. Translating gives CASSLGTTGNTIYF.

This clone was found once. The chain links TRBV15 to TRBJ2-3, with D possibly TRBD1 on 5 matching bases. V lost 7 bases to trimming and J lost 0 bases, with 20 bases between them. Germline assignment: CDR1 LNHNV and CDR2 YYDKDF (reference sequence). CDR3 length: 17 amino acids. The CDR3 is CATKGPKPPASTDTQYF. The CDR3 DNA reads as TGTGCCACCAAGGGGCCAAAACCGCCAGCTAGCACAGATACGCAGTATTTT.

The rearrangement uses TRBV11-2 and TRBJ2-1; TRBD2 matches 12 bases. The V gene end was trimmed by 6 bases and the J gene end by 4 bases; junction bases not matched to a gene: 4. The CDR3 extends over 15 amino acids. Looked up from germline, CDR1 is SGHAT and CDR2 is FQNNGV. The CDR3 DNA follows: TGTGCCAGCAGGCTAGCGGGAGGGATGTACAATGAGCAGTTCTTC. Translated: CASRLAGGMYNEQFF.

This chain joins TRBV5-1 and TRBJ2-3, with D perhaps matching TRBD1 (6 bases). V was pared by 0 bases and J by 3 bases, with 14 bases between. Germline CDR1 and CDR2: SGHRS and YFSETQ. The CDR3 is made up of 16 amino acids. CDR3 sequence reads: CASSLEDRPGTDTQYF. The CDR3 bases are TGCGCCAGCAGCTTGGAGGACAGACCCGGTACAGATACGCAGTATTTT. Filled out from reference TRBV5-1 and TRBJ2-3, the complete variable domain reads KAGVTQTPRYLIKTRGQQVTLSCSPISGHRSVSWYQQTPGQGLQFLFEYFSETQRNKGNFPGRFSGRQFSNSRSEMNVSTLELGDSALYLCASSLEDRPGTDTQYFGPGTRLTVL.

In this sample, this clone turned up a few times. The chain employs TRBV18 and TRBJ2-5; TRBD2 might be the D (6 bases). V lost 3 bases and J lost 0, with 14 bases in between. The germline V gene has CDR1 KGHSH and CDR2 LQKENI. The CDR3 contains 16 residues. The CDR3 DNA sequence: TGTGCCAGCTCACCCATTGGCGGAGGGTACCAAGAGACCCAGTACTTC. It codes for CASSPIGGGYQETQYF.

The genes are TRBV5-5 and TRBJ1-5, with TRBD1 matching over 10 bases. Germline trimming cut 4 bases from V and 4 bases from J; bases unmatched to any gene: 8. This CDR3 comprises 16 residues. Germline CDR1 SGHKS, CDR2 YYEKEE (reference sequence). For the CDR3, the DNA is TGTGCCAGCAGCGCCGGACAGGGGGTAGGAAATCAGCCCCAGCATTTT. This translates into CASSAGQGVGNQPQHF.

The J gene is TRBJ1-2, the V gene TRBV5-4; D ambiguous. Germline CDR1 is SGHNT and CDR2 is YYREEE (reference sequence). Between the trimmed V and J ends, which lost 4 bases and 2 bases, there was a span of 12 bases. There are 14 residues in the CDR3. CDR3 DNA: TGTGCCAGCAGCCCCCCGGGAAAGAACTATGGCTACACCTTC. The encoded protein is CASSPPGKNYGYTF.

DNA for the CDR3: TGTGCCATCAGTGAGGAGCGGAACACCGGGGAGCTGTTTTTT. Amino acids: CAISEERNTGELFF. The chain recombines TRBV10-3 with TRBJ2-2; D not certain. Trimming removed 2 bases at V and 1 base at J, with 5 bases between. Germline V gene sequence: CDR1 ENHRY, CDR2 SYGVKD. The CDR3 covers 14 residues.

This rearrangement joins TRBV5-1 to TRBJ1-1; D gene ambiguous. Trimming shortened V by 4 bases and J by 3 bases, and 13 bases separated the two germline ends. CDR1 and CDR2 (germline): SGHRS, YFSETQ. This CDR3 contains 14 residues. As DNA, the CDR3 is TGCGCCAGCAGCCGCCTCGGGGTGGACACTGAAGCTTTCTTT. It encodes CASSRLGVDTEAFF.